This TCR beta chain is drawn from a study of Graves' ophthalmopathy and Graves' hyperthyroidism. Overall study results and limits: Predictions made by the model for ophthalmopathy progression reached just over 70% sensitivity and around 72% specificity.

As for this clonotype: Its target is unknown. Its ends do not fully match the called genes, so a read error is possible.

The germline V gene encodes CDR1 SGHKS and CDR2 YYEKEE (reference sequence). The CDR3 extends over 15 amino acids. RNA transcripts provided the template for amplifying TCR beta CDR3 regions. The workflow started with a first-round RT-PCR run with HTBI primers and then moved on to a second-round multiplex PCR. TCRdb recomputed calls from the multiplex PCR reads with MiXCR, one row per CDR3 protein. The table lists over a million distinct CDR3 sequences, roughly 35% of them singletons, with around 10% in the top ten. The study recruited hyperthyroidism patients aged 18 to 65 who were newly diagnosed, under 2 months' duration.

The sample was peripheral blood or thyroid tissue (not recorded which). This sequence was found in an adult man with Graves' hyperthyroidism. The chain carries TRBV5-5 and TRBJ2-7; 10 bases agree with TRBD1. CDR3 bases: TGCGCCAGCAGCTCGGACAGGGGGATGGATTACGAGCAGTACTTC. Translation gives CASSSDRGMDYEQYF.